This section outlines one TCR beta chain sequence together with its context. This specimen belongs to a study of blood T cell repertoires in COVID-19. Study as a whole: Acute-phase and convalescent COVID-19 samples originated in the United States, Italy and Spain. Sample material is recorded as cDNA or gDNA derived from T cells, B-cell-depleted T cells, or PBMCs.

Germline V gene lookup returns CDR1 GTSNPN and CDR2 SVGIG (reference sequence). V was trimmed by 2 bases and J by 8 bases, leaving 15 bases between them. CDR3 length equals 13 residues. Original methodology: Nucleated cell number was recorded as an estimate derived from reference gene primer amplification. TCRdb's table, derived via immunoSEQ multiplex PCR, lists solely in-frame clones and lacks some. V and J calls and clone size are as listed in that table; D and trimming were resolved from the DNA. The table lists roughly 260,000 clones, 80% to 90% of them singletons. Sequencing used peripheral blood. The clonotype was recovered from a woman aged 70-85 years with acute or convalescent COVID-19. J is TRBJ1-2 and V is TRBV30; possible D gene TRBD1, 6 bases. The CDR3: CAWSSQGTRGYTF. The CDR3 region has the DNA TGTGCCTGGAGTTCACAGGGCACGCGAGGCTACACCTTC.